The following is a T cell receptor (beta chain) sequence with its context. The antigen is undetermined. CDR1 and CDR2 from the germline V gene are SGHTA and FQGTGA. The CDR3 spans 14 residues. Trimming shortened V by 9 bases and J by 9 bases, and 21 bases separated the two germline ends. The data stem from a study of cytotoxic CD8 clonotypes in ibrutinib-treated CLL. Study as a whole: Included were approximately 10 relapsed/refractory and about 14 treatment-naive patients, of whom approximately 18 were IGHV unmutated. After a median of approximately 70 months, 14 patients stayed remitted and some twelve progressed; responses had been partial in roughly 25 and complete in 2. Whole-study findings and limits: Pretreatment clonality was elevated relative to age-matched healthy donors and paralleled circulating CD8+ T-cell counts.

Libraries were prepared by immunoSEQ multiplex PCR; TCRdb keeps only in-frame clonotypes and omits some of them. This repertoire shows 55,000 to 85,000 clones, about nine tenths found once; its top ten account for around 3.1%. The J gene is TRBJ2-1, the V gene TRBV7-3; D ambiguous. This receptor was taken from a human donor with chronic lymphocytic leukemia. The sequenced sample was PBMCs, obtained after 12 months of ibrutinib treatment. The CDR3 region is CASGLGGVASEQFF. CDR3 coding DNA: TGTGCCAGTGGCCTCGGCGGAGTGGCGAGTGAGCAGTTCTTC.